This T cell receptor (beta chain) was retrieved from a study of CD8 T cells in ankylosing spondylitis (dated by TCRdb to 2015 to 2018). In terms of the full investigation: To find TCR variants linked to disease, the study profiled T cell receptor beta repertoires in ankylosing spondylitis patients and healthy donors. The full study cohort comprised some 27 ankylosing spondylitis patients and over a hundred healthy donors. Peripheral blood was sampled, and synovial fluid was also collected from ankylosing spondylitis patients.

Notes on this clonotype: There is no known antigen for this receptor. No base quality values were provided; no much bigger clone lies one nucleotide off.

V lost 2 bases and J lost 1 base; the stretch between them is 8 bases long. The CDR3 contains 14 residues, cysteine and phenylalanine counted. Only the CDR3 part of the read is kept: 42 bases, read in frame from the first base. The germline V gene gives CDR1 as ENHRY and CDR2 as SYGVKD. Overall results and qualifications from the work: The disease-linked clones were reported as significantly enriched in matched synovial fluid samples from ankylosing spondylitis patients. The disease-linked clones showed a CD8+ phenotype and occurred at relatively low frequencies in peripheral blood. A TCR beta motif of seven or eight highly homologous amino acid variants appeared characteristic of blood from ankylosing spondylitis patients. Some of the motif variants had been reported before in the synovial fluid and blood of reactive arthritis patients, a finding that suggests common disease-initiation mechanisms.

The data were produced on an Illumina HiSeq 2500. Quantitative 5'-RACE with molecular barcodes was used to prepare TCR beta libraries. Under the source paper's analysis protocol: A new computational method based on a probabilistic model of VDJ rearrangement was used to identify disease-linked TCR variants. Starting from the raw public reads, TCRdb applied fastp trimming at Q25, assembled clones with MiXCR and retained in-frame beta chains. Under each unique CDR3 protein, matching rows form one entry showing the most common genes and DNA. TCRdb's processing, not the authors' own work, is the source of the V and J calls. Here the sample has about 340,000 distinct CDR3 sequences; approximately 14% occur a single time. 0.85% to 1.4% of the sample is held by the ten biggest clonotypes.

The V gene is TRBV10-3 and the J gene is TRBJ1-1; TRBD1 is a weak D gene call, 5 bases matching. This sequence originates from a male donor with ankylosing spondylitis or in good health (not recorded which). The specimen was blood, either unsorted or a sorted T cell fraction (not recorded which). The base sequence is TGTGCCATCAGTGAGGCAGGGAAGAACACTGAAGCTTTCTTT. Its protein reads: CAISEAGKNTEAFF.